This paragraph reports one T cell receptor beta chain. The antigen it recognizes is unknown. There are no base qualities to consult, and no much larger clone falls within one base. The sample is drawn from a study of shared clonotypes between healthy human individuals (dated by TCRdb to the early 2020s). Turning to the overall study: A few men and a couple of women, aged 18 to 49 years, made up the cohort. For each donor, CD4 naive and CD4 memory were each given three plates, CD8 naive was given two plates, and CD8 memory was given one plate. To estimate repertoire size and how much clonotypes are shared between individuals, the study performed deep sequencing of blood TCR repertoires from 4 to 6 healthy adults. Different laboratories and diverse techniques were used to prepare libraries and sequence TCR repertoires, to increase sequencing depth and limit assay-specific biases. Between about 0.8 and 8.9 billion PBMCs per donor were obtained by leukapheresis.

For the CD8 naive samples, CD45RO-negative cells were positively selected for CCR7, yielding a CD45RA+CCR7+ population from which TemRA cells were excluded. Donors were healthy HIV-negative adults with no recently reported acute infections or vaccinations. Only Caucasian adults living in Nashville, Tennessee, USA were represented among the donors. After blood collection by leukapheresis, PBMCs were isolated using Ficoll-Histopaque density gradient centrifugation and then cryopreserved in the vapor phase of liquid nitrogen. Analytical flow cytometry was used to check the purity and quantity of every magnetically sorted T cell population. Genomic DNA was isolated from every sorted fraction and measured by UV absorbance on a Nanodrop 2000c. Using the deep immunoSEQ assay, TCR CDR3 regions were amplified from genomic DNA by multiplex PCR. Extracted genomic DNA from each cell subset was spread evenly across all wells of several immunoSEQ 96-well plates, with each plate serving as a replicate. For sorted subsets, about 200 ng genomic DNA, equal to tens of thousands of T cell genomes, was loaded into each replicate PCR. The purified libraries were quantified using a Qubit 3.0 fluorometer, sized with a Bioanalyzer 2100, and then quantified again using the KAPA Library Quantification kit. Each immunoSEQ 96-well plate was sequenced on its own single-read 150-cycle Illumina NextSeq 550 flow cell. Concerning the study's data processing: Because only junctional sequences without quality scores were contained in the immunoSEQ output, filtering matching that applied to full-length reads could not be performed. Sequences were annotated with PyIR, a Python wrapper for IgBLAST v1.9, and V/J genes and CDR3 were assigned using IMGT germline references. Reads with weak V/J assignments (E-value above 1e-6), missing CDR3, stop codons, out-of-frame junctions, or ambiguous translated residues were removed. V3J clonotypes were defined as sequences sharing the same inferred V gene, J gene, and CDR3 amino acid sequence. The percentage overlap between two repertoires was calculated by dividing the number of shared unique clonotypes by the size of the smaller repertoire. Three approaches were used to assess repertoire richness: RTK rarefaction, the Chao1 estimator, and Recon v2.1 estimates of unobserved clonotypes. OLGA was used to compute generation probabilities for all TCRbeta clonotypes that the gDNA method yielded from a handful of donors. TCRdb obtained this table from immuneACCESS and retained in-frame rearrangements with V and J assigned. These tables miss some clones; where compared with another copy, unresolved V genes account for less than half of the shortfall, and the remainder is unexplained. D and trimming come from the DNA, and the V and J calls and clone size come from that table. The table for this sample lists some 2 million clones; about 95% of them were counted only once. Roughly 1% of the sample is held by the ten biggest clonotypes.

What the research found in general, with its limitations: Sampling was limited to blood, and TCR repertoires in tissue likely differ from TCR repertoires in blood. Sharing across a few donors was observed for 5% to 6.5% of naive CD4, about 4% of naive CD8, 2% to 2.5% of memory CD4, and roughly 0.43% of memory CD8 clonotypes. Pairwise subsampling indicated that sequencing depth was expected to affect the degree of clonotype sharing among donors. Larger estimated clonotype richness was generally found for naive subsets than for memory subsets. Compared with non-shared clonotypes, clonotypes shared by all four sorted-subset donors had higher generation probabilities. The genetic and exposure-history diversity represented was limited by the small number of donors. Even with the large sequencing depth, rarefaction of the sorted-subset datasets indicated that sequencing was incomplete.

The source material was naive CD8+ T cells sorted from blood. The sample's cell subset or site label is to be understood as: CD45RA+CCR7+. This TCR was recovered from a man younger than 35 in good health.

The CDR3 region has the sequence CASSLFTEMNTEAFF. The DNA sequence is as follows: TGTGCCAGCAGTTTATTTACAGAGATGAACACTGAAGCTTTCTTT. The chain couples TRBV28 to TRBJ1-1, with an unclear D gene assignment. The junction carries 9 bases between V and J, which are trimmed by 1 base and 0 bases respectively. According to the germline V gene, CDR1 reads MDHEN and CDR2 reads SYDVKM. CDR3 length: 15 amino acids, cysteine to phenylalanine. The sequence is cut down to CDR3 DNA, 45 bases in frame from base 1. When the CDR3 is completed using the reference TRBV28 and TRBJ1-1 genes on either side, the full variable domain is DVKVTQSSRYLVKRTGEKVFLECVQDMDHENMFWYRQDPGLGLRLIYFSYDVKMKEKGDIPEGYSVSREKKERFSLILESASTNQTSMYLCASSLFTEMNTEAFFGQGTRLTVV.